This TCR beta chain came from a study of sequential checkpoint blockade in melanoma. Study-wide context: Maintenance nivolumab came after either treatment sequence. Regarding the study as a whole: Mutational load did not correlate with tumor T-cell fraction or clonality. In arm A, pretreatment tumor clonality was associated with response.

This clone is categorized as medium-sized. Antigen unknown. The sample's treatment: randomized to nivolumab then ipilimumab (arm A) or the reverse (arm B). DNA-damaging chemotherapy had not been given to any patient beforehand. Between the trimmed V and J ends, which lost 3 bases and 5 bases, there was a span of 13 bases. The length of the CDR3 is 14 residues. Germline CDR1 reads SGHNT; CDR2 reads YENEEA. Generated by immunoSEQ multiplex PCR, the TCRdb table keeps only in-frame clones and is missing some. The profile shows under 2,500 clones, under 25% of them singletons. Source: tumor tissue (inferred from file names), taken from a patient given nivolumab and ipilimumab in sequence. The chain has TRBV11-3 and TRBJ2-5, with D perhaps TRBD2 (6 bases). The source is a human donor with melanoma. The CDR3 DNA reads TGTGCCAGCAGCTTCCCGGGAGTCGGGGAGACCCAGTACTTC. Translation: CASSFPGVGETQYF.